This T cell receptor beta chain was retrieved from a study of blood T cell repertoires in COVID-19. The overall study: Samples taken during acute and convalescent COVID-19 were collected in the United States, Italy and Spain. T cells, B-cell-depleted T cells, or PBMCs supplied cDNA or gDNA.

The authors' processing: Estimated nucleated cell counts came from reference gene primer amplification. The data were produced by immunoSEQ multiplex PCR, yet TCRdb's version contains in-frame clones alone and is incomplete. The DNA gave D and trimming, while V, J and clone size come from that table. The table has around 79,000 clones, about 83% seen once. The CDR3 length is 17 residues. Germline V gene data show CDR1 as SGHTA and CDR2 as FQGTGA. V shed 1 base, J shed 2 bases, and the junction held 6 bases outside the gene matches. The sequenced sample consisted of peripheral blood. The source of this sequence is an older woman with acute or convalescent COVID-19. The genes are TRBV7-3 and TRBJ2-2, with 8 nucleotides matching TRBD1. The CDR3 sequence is CASSLKGQGANTGELFF. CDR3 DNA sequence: TGTGCCAGCAGCTTAAAAGGGCAGGGGGCAAACACCGGGGAGCTGTTTTTT.